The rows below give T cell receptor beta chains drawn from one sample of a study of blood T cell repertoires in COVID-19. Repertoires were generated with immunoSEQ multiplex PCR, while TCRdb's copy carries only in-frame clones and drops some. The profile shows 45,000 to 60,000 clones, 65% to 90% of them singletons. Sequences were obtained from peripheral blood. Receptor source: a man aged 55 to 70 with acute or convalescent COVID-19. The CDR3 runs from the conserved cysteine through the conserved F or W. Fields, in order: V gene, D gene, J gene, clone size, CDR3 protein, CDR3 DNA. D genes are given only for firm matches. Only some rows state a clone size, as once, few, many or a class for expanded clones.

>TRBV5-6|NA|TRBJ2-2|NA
CASSSWTVTGELFF
TGTGCCAGCAGCTCTTGGACAGTGACCGGGGAGCTGTTTTTT
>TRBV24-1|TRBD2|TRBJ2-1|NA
CATSDRTSGKYNEQFF
TGTGCCACCAGTGATCGGACTAGCGGGAAGTACAATGAGCAGTTCTTC
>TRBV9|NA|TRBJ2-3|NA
CASTSGATSYTQYF
TGTGCCAGCACTTCGGGAGCAACATCCTATACGCAGTATTTT
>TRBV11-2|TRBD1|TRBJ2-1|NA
CASSAGTGALNEQFF
TGTGCCAGCAGCGCCGGGACAGGGGCTCTCAATGAGCAGTTCTTC
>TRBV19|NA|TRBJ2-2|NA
CASSISQGGPGELFF
TGTGCCAGTAGTATCAGCCAGGGAGGCCCCGGGGAGCTGTTTTTT
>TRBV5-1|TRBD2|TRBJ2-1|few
CASSLSSSGGLEQFF
TGCGCCAGCAGCTTGTCAAGTAGCGGGGGGCTTGAGCAGTTCTTC
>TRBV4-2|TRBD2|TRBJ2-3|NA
CASSQDESGSRSTDTQYF
TGTGCCAGCAGCCAAGACGAAAGCGGGAGTCGGAGCACAGATACGCAGTATTTT
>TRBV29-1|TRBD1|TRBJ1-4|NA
CSALTGFGNEKLFF
TGCAGCGCCCTGACAGGGTTTGGTAATGAAAAACTGTTTTTT
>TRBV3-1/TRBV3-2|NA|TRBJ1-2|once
CASSRDRVGGYTF
TGTGCCAGCAGCCGCGACCGGGTTGGTGGCTACACCTTC
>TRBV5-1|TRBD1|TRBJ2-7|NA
CASSRQGSSSGEQYF
TGCGCCAGCAGCCGACAGGGTTCGTCTTCCGGCGAGCAGTACTTC
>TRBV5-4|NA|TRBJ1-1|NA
CASSLRGENTEAFF
TGTGCCAGCAGCTTGCGGGGGGAGAACACTGAAGCTTTCTTT
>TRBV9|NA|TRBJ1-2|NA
CASGRDHLSYGYTF
TGTGCCAGCGGCAGGGATCACCTCTCCTATGGCTACACCTTC
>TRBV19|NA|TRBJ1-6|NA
CATRGENSYNSPLHF
TGTGCCACTAGAGGGGAAAACTCCTATAATTCACCCCTCCACTTT
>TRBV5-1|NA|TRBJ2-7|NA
CASSPRSGGASYEQYF
TGCGCCAGCAGCCCGCGGAGTGGGGGGGCCTCCTACGAGCAGTACTTC
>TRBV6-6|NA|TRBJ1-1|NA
CASSYSRPNTEAFF
TGTGCCAGCAGTTACTCGAGGCCGAACACTGAAGCTTTCTTT
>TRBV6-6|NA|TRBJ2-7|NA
CASSTIRGRDEQYF
TGTGCCAGCAGTACTATTAGGGGGAGAGACGAGCAGTACTTC
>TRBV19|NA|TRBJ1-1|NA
CASSTSGDATEAFF
TGTGCCAGTAGTACCTCAGGGGATGCCACTGAAGCTTTCTTT
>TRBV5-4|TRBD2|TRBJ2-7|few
CASSLPVGGPNEQYF
TGTGCCAGCAGCTTGCCCGTGGGAGGGCCTAACGAGCAGTACTTC
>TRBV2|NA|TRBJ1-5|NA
CASSGDQPQHF
TGTGCCAGCAGTGGCGATCAGCCCCAGCATTTT
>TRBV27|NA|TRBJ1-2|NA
CASRLSQGNYGYTF
TGTGCCAGCAGGCTCTCCCAGGGTAACTATGGCTACACCTTC
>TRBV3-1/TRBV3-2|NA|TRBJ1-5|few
CASSQYQVGPQHF
TGTGCCAGCAGCCAGTACCAGGTGGGGCCCCAGCATTTT
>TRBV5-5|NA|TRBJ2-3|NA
CASSLGQYTDTQYF
TGTGCCAGCAGCTTGGGACAGTACACAGATACGCAGTATTTT
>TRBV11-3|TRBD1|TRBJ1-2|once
CARWTGFSYGYTF
TGTGCCAGATGGACAGGGTTTAGCTATGGCTACACCTTC
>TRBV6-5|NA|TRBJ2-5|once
CASSYGGKTQYF
TGTGCCAGCAGTTACGGGGGGAAGACCCAGTACTTC
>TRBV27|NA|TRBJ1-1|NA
CASSLSRFDTEAFF
TGTGCCAGCAGTTTGTCGAGATTCGACACTGAAGCTTTCTTT
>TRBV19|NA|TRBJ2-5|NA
CASSMAQTGKTQYF
TGTGCCAGTAGTATGGCCCAGACGGGAAAGACCCAGTACTTC
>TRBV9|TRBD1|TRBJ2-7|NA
CASSQEGDSNYEQYF
TGTGCCAGCAGCCAAGAGGGGGACAGCAACTACGAGCAGTACTTC
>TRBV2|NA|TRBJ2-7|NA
CASSEYSGYEQYF
TGTGCCAGCAGTGAATACTCAGGGTACGAGCAGTACTTC
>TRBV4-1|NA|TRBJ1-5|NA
CASSPVERGQPQHF
TGCGCCAGCAGCCCAGTAGAAAGGGGACAGCCCCAGCATTTT
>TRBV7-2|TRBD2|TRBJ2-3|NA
CASSAGGGVDTQYF
TGTGCCAGCTCCGCGGGGGGGGGCGTGGATACGCAGTATTTT
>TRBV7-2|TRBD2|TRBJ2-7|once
CASSLVGGLAGYEQYF
TGTGCCAGCAGCTTAGTAGGTGGGTTAGCGGGTTACGAGCAGTACTTC
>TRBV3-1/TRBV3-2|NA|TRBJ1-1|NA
CASSQDFQRFQAFF
TGTGCCAGCAGCCAAGATTTTCAACGGTTTCAAGCTTTCTTT
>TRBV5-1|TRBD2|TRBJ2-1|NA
CASSLGGSGMSYNEQFF
TGCGCCAGCAGCTTGGGGGGTAGCGGGATGTCTTACAATGAGCAGTTCTTC
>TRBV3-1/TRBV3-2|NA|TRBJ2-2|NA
CASSWSFNTGELFF
TGTGCCAGCAGTTGGAGTTTTAACACCGGGGAGCTGTTTTTT